One T cell receptor (beta chain) is described in this entry. This specimen comes from a study of blood T cell repertoires in COVID-19. On the study more broadly: There were acute and convalescent COVID-19 samples, and they came from the United States, Italy and Spain.

Looked up from germline, CDR1 is SNHLY and CDR2 is FYNNEI. The CDR3 has 14 amino acids. The V end lost 1 base, the J end lost 9 bases, and 15 bases lay between the germline ends. Assay: immunoSEQ multiplex PCR; the TCRdb copy retains only in-frame clones and omits some. The sample comprises some 200,000 clones, about 86% of which are singletons, and under 15% rests with the top ten. Enrollment of patients from Seattle took place during active infection, with longitudinal follow-up. The V and J genes are TRBV2 and TRBJ1-2; D uncertain. This clonotype was obtained from a woman between 70 and 85 years old with COVID-19, enrolled during active disease. Sequences were obtained from peripheral blood. CDR3 in amino acids: CASSEGLTYGSYTF. The CDR3 nucleotides are TGTGCCAGCAGTGAAGGACTGACGTACGGAAGCTACACCTTC.